One and the same sample provided the 15 T cell receptor beta chains below, sequenced in a study of blood T cell repertoires in COVID-19. Clones were read by immunoSEQ multiplex PCR, and TCRdb kept only the in-frame ones, dropping some. Of a few hundred thousand clones detected, about 89% appear once; the ten largest clones hold around 1.9%. Specimen: PBMCs or T cells enriched from blood (not recorded which). The receptors originated from a man in his forties in a cohort exposed to, infected with or recovered from COVID-19 (not recorded which).

The gene calls are TRBV6-5 and TRBJ1-3, with D perhaps matching TRBD1 (5 bases). Trimming took 10 bases from V and 4 from J, leaving 20 bases between them. Per the germline V gene, CDR1 is MNHEY and CDR2 is SVGAGI. The CDR3 consists of 15 residues. The CDR3 loop reads CATTTGQGLGNTIYF. As DNA, the CDR3 is TGTGCCACCACCACCGGGCAGGGTTTGGGAAACACCATATATTTT.

This clone was counted a single time. V gene TRBV4-1 combines with J gene TRBJ1-5; 9 bases align to TRBD1. The trim removed 6 bases at V and 4 bases at J, leaving 13 bases unmatched. Germline loops: CDR1 MGHRA, CDR2 YSYEKL. The CDR3 runs 17 residues. The CDR3 coding sequence is TGCGCCAGCAGAAGGAATCCCGGGACAGGGAGTAATCAGCCCCAGCATTTT. It encodes CASRRNPGTGSNQPQHF.

The CDR3 loop reads CSVEAGGTDYTEAFF. CDR3 DNA: TGCAGCGTTGAAGCCGGTGGGACAGATTACACTGAAGCTTTCTTT. J is TRBJ1-1 and V is TRBV29-1, with 7 bases lining up with TRBD1. Germline V CDR1 and CDR2: SQVTM, ANQGSEA. J gave up 3 bases and V 1 base, and 8 bases lay outside the gene matches. The CDR3 sequence is 15 residues long.

The chain has TRBV5-1 and TRBJ2-2, with D tentatively TRBD1 (6 bases). This CDR3 is built from 15 residues. The V gene's germline CDR1 is SGHRS and CDR2 YFSETQ. V lost 0 bases and J 4 bases, leaving 10 bases between the germline ends. The CDR3 loop reads CASSLAQGSTGELFF. As DNA, the CDR3 is TGCGCCAGCAGCTTGGCCCAGGGGTCCACCGGGGAGCTGTTTTTT.

The chain is built from TRBV5-4 and TRBJ1-2, with TRBD1 matching 10 bases. The V gene end was trimmed by 0 bases and the J gene end by 4 bases; junction bases not matched to a gene: 6. CDR1 is SGHNT and CDR2 is YYREEE in the germline V gene (reference sequence). This CDR3 comprises 16 residues. Here the CDR3 reads CASSLGTGGDIYGYTF. The CDR3, as DNA: TGTGCCAGCAGCTTGGGGACAGGGGGGGATATCTATGGCTACACCTTC.

The chain is built from TRBV11-2 and TRBJ1-6, with 12 bases lining up with TRBD1. The CDR3 is 15 amino acids. V shed 5 bases and J 7 bases; nucleotides not matched to a gene: 3. In germline, CDR1 is SGHAT, CDR2 FQNNGV. In nucleotides, the CDR3 is TGTGCCAGCAGCGGGACAGGGGGCAGCAATTCACCCCTCCACTTT. This sequence encodes CASSGTGGSNSPLHF.

The chain has TRBV6-5 and TRBJ1-4; D possibly corresponds to TRBD1 (5 bases). The length of the CDR3 is 14 residues. Germline CDR1 is MNHEY and CDR2 is SVGAGI. Trimming took 3 bases from V and 8 from J, leaving 13 bases between them. CDR3: CASSYGRGGEKLFF. Here the CDR3 DNA reads TGTGCCAGCAGTTATGGGAGGGGAGGGGAAAAACTGTTTTTT.

On this clone: The identical CDR3 is also encoded by other nucleotide sequences in the sample. V and J are TRBV5-4 and TRBJ2-1, with 8 bases lining up with TRBD1. CDR1 SGHNT and CDR2 YYREEE come from the germline V gene (reference sequence). With V trimmed by 1 base and J by 3 bases, 3 bases remained unmatched. The CDR3 consists of 15 residues. CDR3 coding DNA: TGTGCCAGCAGCTTGTCTGGACAGGGCTACAATGAGCAGTTCTTC. Translated: CASSLSGQGYNEQFF.

The V call is TRBV5-1, the J call TRBJ2-7; 9 nucleotides line up with TRBD1. The CDR3 is 16 amino acids. After removal of 3 bases from V and 2 bases from J, the junction contained 9 bases not matched to a gene. Germline lookup yields CDR1 SGHRS and CDR2 YFSETQ. CDR3 amino acids: CASSSTGTGRPYEQYF. The CDR3 nucleotides read TGCGCCAGCAGCTCAACAGGGACAGGGAGGCCCTACGAGCAGTACTTC.

This chain joins TRBV28 and TRBJ1-1; D unresolved. Germline V lookup: CDR1 MDHEN, CDR2 SYDVKM. The ends were cut back, 6 bases at V and 0 bases at J, with 14 bases in the middle. This CDR3 region has 15 residues. The CDR3 sequence is CASSLRRGMNTEAFF. The CDR3, as DNA: TGTGCCAGCAGCCTAAGGAGAGGCATGAACACTGAAGCTTTCTTT.

This clone was observed a handful of times. This chain connects TRBV28 to TRBJ1-5; 7 bases fit TRBD1. This CDR3 region has 14 residues. Germline values: CDR1 MDHEN, CDR2 SYDVKM. The V gene end was trimmed by 6 bases and the J gene end by 0 bases; junction bases not matched to a gene: 2. In DNA, the CDR3 is TGTGCCAGCAGGACAGGGTATAGCAATCAGCCCCAGCATTTT. It is translated as CASRTGYSNQPQHF.

The chain has TRBV28 and TRBJ1-2, with D perhaps TRBD1 (5 bases). The V end lost 5 bases, the J end lost 4 bases, and 17 bases lay between the germline ends. This CDR3 is 15 amino acids long. The germline gives CDR1 MDHEN, CDR2 SYDVKM. CDR3 loop: CASSPPGVYSYGYTF. Written as DNA, the CDR3 is TGTGCCAGCAGTCCCCCGGGGGTGTACAGCTATGGCTACACCTTC.

The chain employs TRBV5-1 and TRBJ2-7; D might be TRBD1 (5 bases). The CDR3 loop spans 14 amino acids. Germline CDR1 is SGHRS and CDR2 is YFSETQ. V was pared by 2 bases and J by 2 bases, with 11 bases between. CDR3 region: CASSFGRATYEQYF. CDR3 nucleotide sequence: TGCGCCAGCAGCTTCGGCAGGGCCACCTACGAGCAGTACTTC.

This clone was observed a handful of times. The chain carries TRBV4-1 and TRBJ1-6; 7 bases align to TRBD1. Germline loops: CDR1 MGHRA, CDR2 YSYEKL. V shed 2 bases, J shed 5 bases, and the junction held 3 bases outside the gene matches. The CDR3 covers 15 residues. Written as DNA, the CDR3 is TGCGCCAGCAGCCAACAGGACAGGAATAATTCACCCCTCCACTTT. As protein: CASSQQDRNNSPLHF.

For the CDR3, the DNA is TGTGCCAGCAGTGAACCACAGGGTAATCAGCCCCAGCATTTT. This codes for CASSEPQGNQPQHF. The chain recombines TRBV6-1 with TRBJ1-5, with a weak D call TRBD1 (6 bases). The CDR3 totals 14 residues. V was shortened by 2 bases and J by 4 bases, with 9 bases between the two germline ends. Germline V gene data show CDR1 as MNHNS and CDR2 as SASEGT.